This T cell receptor (beta chain) is from a study of CD8+ T cells in alopecia areata. As the sequencing template, cDNA was produced by extracting RNA and reverse transcribing it. The protocol was immunoSEQ multiplex PCR, while the TCRdb copy is restricted to in-frame clones and leaves out a portion. Of about 150,000 clones in the sample, about two thirds were seen once. Overall study findings and caveats: Unlike in mice, where it was clearer, TCR sharing across patients was less clear, possibly HLA-related.

Concerning this clone itself: The antigen remains unidentified.

Germline V gives CDR1 MDHEN, CDR2 SYDVKM. Trimming removed 3 bases from V and 0 bases from J, with 18 bases in between. The CDR3 is 18 residues long. The rearrangement links TRBV28 to TRBJ2-1; D might be TRBD2 (6 bases). This clonotype was obtained from a human donor in good health. What was sequenced was CD8+ T cells sorted from blood. Written as DNA, the CDR3 is TGTGCCAGCAGTTTTGGCCGCACGGGGGTTCGCTCCTACAATGAGCAGTTCTTC. It codes for CASSFGRTGVRSYNEQFF.